A selection of T cell receptor beta chains follows, all from one sample in a study of early T cells in non-severe SARS-CoV-2 infection. TCRdb re-analysed the 5' RACE reads in MiXCR, keeping a single row per CDR3 protein. Of roughly 61,000 distinct CDR3 sequences in the sample, less than 15% were seen once. The source material was whole blood, sampled at baseline. These receptors all stem from an adult who was a healthcare worker with PCR-confirmed SARS-CoV-2 infection or an uninfected control (not recorded which). The CDR3 runs from the conserved cysteine through the conserved F or W. A D gene is named only where the DNA matches it firmly. Size tells how often a clone was seen (once, few, many) or the class of an expanded clone, and some rows leave it out.

clone size: NA
D gene: TRBD2
V gene: TRBV28
J gene: TRBJ2-5
CDR3 protein: CASSSLAGGISETQYF
CDR3 DNA: TGTGCCAGCAGTTCTTTAGCGGGGGGGATATCGGAGACCCAGTACTTC

clone size: NA
D gene: TRBD2
V gene: TRBV10-3
J gene: TRBJ2-1
CDR3 protein: CAISAGTSGDEQFF
CDR3 DNA: TGTGCCATTAGCGCCGGGACTAGCGGCGATGAGCAGTTCTTC

clone size: NA
D gene: NA
V gene: TRBV6-2/TRBV6-3
J gene: TRBJ2-6
CDR3 protein: CASGTNRNSGANVLTF
CDR3 DNA: TGTGCCAGCGGCACCAACCGGAATTCTGGGGCCAACGTCCTGACTTTC

clone size: NA
D gene: NA
V gene: TRBV5-1
J gene: TRBJ2-7
CDR3 protein: CASSPQTDYEQYF
CDR3 DNA: TGCGCCAGCAGCCCGCAGACAGACTACGAGCAGTACTTC

clone size: NA
D gene: NA
V gene: TRBV9
J gene: TRBJ2-7
CDR3 protein: CASSEPGRSHEQYF
CDR3 DNA: TGTGCCAGCAGCGAACCCGGGAGATCCCACGAGCAGTACTTC

clone size: many
D gene: NA
V gene: TRBV21-1
J gene: TRBJ2-3
CDR3 protein: CASSKVGLAGLHTQYF
CDR3 DNA: TGTGCCAGCAGCAAAGTAGGACTAGCGGGATTACATACGCAGTATTTT

clone size: NA
D gene: NA
V gene: TRBV25-1
J gene: TRBJ1-6
CDR3 protein: CASSAQSGLNSPLHF
CDR3 DNA: TGTGCCAGCAGTGCTCAAAGCGGGTTAAATTCACCCCTCCACTTT

clone size: NA
D gene: NA
V gene: TRBV6-2/TRBV6-3
J gene: TRBJ2-2
CDR3 protein: CASNWGPFDRIGRDTGELFF
CDR3 DNA: TGTGCCAGCAACTGGGGACCTTTTGACCGAATCGGACGTGACACCGGGGAGCTGTTTTTT

clone size: many
D gene: NA
V gene: TRBV28
J gene: TRBJ2-6
CDR3 protein: CASSFLVSGANVLTF
CDR3 DNA: TGTGCCAGCAGTTTCCTCGTCTCTGGGGCCAACGTCCTGACTTTC

clone size: NA
D gene: TRBD1
V gene: TRBV7-6
J gene: TRBJ1-1
CDR3 protein: CASSFRTGPNTEAFF
CDR3 DNA: TGTGCCAGCAGCTTCCGGACAGGGCCGAACACTGAAGCTTTCTTT

clone size: many
D gene: NA
V gene: TRBV28
J gene: TRBJ1-3
CDR3 protein: CASTTGGSGNTIYF
CDR3 DNA: TGTGCCAGCACCACAGGCGGATCTGGAAACACCATATATTTT

clone size: many
D gene: TRBD2
V gene: TRBV7-9
J gene: TRBJ2-3
CDR3 protein: CASRSSPGLADVDTQYF
CDR3 DNA: TGTGCCAGCAGATCTTCGCCCGGCCTAGCGGACGTAGATACGCAGTATTTT

clone size: NA
D gene: NA
V gene: TRBV7-2
J gene: TRBJ2-7
CDR3 protein: CASSLADGAYEQYF
CDR3 DNA: TGTGCCAGCAGCTTAGCGGACGGTGCCTACGAGCAGTACTTC

clone size: NA
D gene: NA
V gene: TRBV18
J gene: TRBJ2-1
CDR3 protein: CASLRWGAPDNEQFF
CDR3 DNA: TGTGCCAGCTTACGTTGGGGGGCTCCCGACAATGAGCAGTTCTTC

clone size: many
D gene: NA
V gene: TRBV9
J gene: TRBJ1-2
CDR3 protein: CASSLRQDHYGYTF
CDR3 DNA: TGTGCCAGCAGCCTTCGACAGGATCACTATGGCTACACCTTC

clone size: many
D gene: NA
V gene: TRBV2
J gene: TRBJ2-1
CDR3 protein: CASSEARTVSGNEQFF
CDR3 DNA: TGTGCCAGCAGTGAAGCGCGGACAGTTTCAGGCAATGAGCAGTTCTTC

clone size: few
D gene: NA
V gene: TRBV7-9
J gene: TRBJ1-6
CDR3 protein: CASSLVGRNNSPLHF
CDR3 DNA: TGTGCCAGCAGCTTAGTGGGACGGAATAATTCACCCCTCCACTTT

clone size: many
D gene: NA
V gene: TRBV29-1
J gene: TRBJ2-2
CDR3 protein: CSVIPNTGELFF
CDR3 DNA: TGCAGCGTTATCCCGAACACCGGGGAGCTGTTTTTT

clone size: NA
D gene: NA
V gene: TRBV28
J gene: TRBJ1-1
CDR3 protein: CASSLYGGRVAEAFF
CDR3 DNA: TGTGCCAGCAGTTTGTACGGGGGGCGCGTGGCTGAAGCTTTCTTT

clone size: NA
D gene: NA
V gene: TRBV9
J gene: TRBJ1-2
CDR3 protein: CASSVEGPGQPDYGYSF
CDR3 DNA: TGTGCCAGCAGCGTAGAAGGTCCAGGACAACCCGACTATGGCTACAGCTTC

clone size: many
D gene: NA
V gene: TRBV5-1
J gene: TRBJ2-7
CDR3 protein: CASSPERARSYEQYF
CDR3 DNA: TGCGCCAGCAGTCCCGAGCGGGCGCGTTCCTACGAGCAGTACTTC

clone size: few
D gene: TRBD2
V gene: TRBV2
J gene: TRBJ2-3
CDR3 protein: CASRSSGLSTDTQYF
CDR3 DNA: TGTGCCAGCAGGAGTAGCGGGCTTAGCACAGATACGCAGTATTTT

clone size: NA
D gene: NA
V gene: TRBV29-1
J gene: TRBJ2-4
CDR3 protein: CSVEDRVSGKNIQYF
CDR3 DNA: TGCAGCGTTGAAGACAGGGTTTCGGGAAAAAACATTCAGTACTTC

clone size: many
D gene: TRBD2
V gene: TRBV27
J gene: TRBJ2-5
CDR3 protein: CASRLFLAGGRETQYF
CDR3 DNA: TGTGCCAGCAGACTCTTCTTAGCGGGGGGGCGAGAGACCCAGTACTTC

clone size: many
D gene: NA
V gene: TRBV6-2/TRBV6-3
J gene: TRBJ2-5
CDR3 protein: CASSRTVETQYF
CDR3 DNA: TGTGCCAGCAGCCGGACGGTGGAGACCCAGTACTTC

clone size: NA
D gene: TRBD2
V gene: TRBV5-1
J gene: TRBJ2-7
CDR3 protein: CASSLNGGTTNEQYF
CDR3 DNA: TGCGCCAGCAGCTTGAACGGGGGGACCACCAACGAGCAGTACTTC

clone size: NA
D gene: NA
V gene: TRBV2
J gene: TRBJ2-7
CDR3 protein: CASSEAGTSEQYF
CDR3 DNA: TGTGCCAGCAGTGAAGCAGGCACGTCCGAGCAGTACTTC

clone size: many
D gene: NA
V gene: TRBV7-9
J gene: TRBJ2-7
CDR3 protein: CASSLGTASYEQYF
CDR3 DNA: TGTGCCAGCAGCTTAGGGACTGCGTCCTACGAGCAGTACTTC

clone size: few
D gene: TRBD2
V gene: TRBV5-1
J gene: TRBJ2-1
CDR3 protein: CASSLLADFYNEQFF
CDR3 DNA: TGCGCCAGCAGCTTACTAGCGGATTTCTACAATGAGCAGTTCTTC

clone size: few
D gene: NA
V gene: TRBV9
J gene: TRBJ2-5
CDR3 protein: CASSVGERHQETQYF
CDR3 DNA: TGTGCCAGCAGCGTAGGAGAGCGGCACCAAGAGACCCAGTACTTC

clone size: NA
D gene: NA
V gene: TRBV11-3
J gene: TRBJ1-1
CDR3 protein: CASSLVGENTEAFF
CDR3 DNA: TGTGCCAGCAGCTTAGTAGGGGAGAACACTGAAGCTTTCTTT

clone size: NA
D gene: TRBD1
V gene: TRBV19
J gene: TRBJ1-2
CDR3 protein: CASSDRGQGYGYTF
CDR3 DNA: TGTGCCAGTTCGGACAGGGGACAAGGATATGGCTACACCTTC

clone size: many
D gene: TRBD1
V gene: TRBV6-2/TRBV6-3
J gene: TRBJ1-2
CDR3 protein: CASSRDSYGYTF
CDR3 DNA: TGTGCCAGCAGTCGGGACAGCTATGGCTACACCTTC

clone size: once
D gene: NA
V gene: TRBV4-2
J gene: TRBJ2-1
CDR3 protein: CASSPGDGNEQFF
CDR3 DNA: TGTGCCAGCTCCCCGGGGGACGGCAATGAGCAGTTCTTC

clone size: many
D gene: NA
V gene: TRBV30
J gene: TRBJ1-2
CDR3 protein: CAWIFGDYGYTF
CDR3 DNA: TGTGCCTGGATATTCGGGGACTATGGCTACACCTTC

clone size: NA
D gene: NA
V gene: TRBV25-1
J gene: TRBJ2-5
CDR3 protein: CASSTETQYF
CDR3 DNA: TGTGCCAGCAGCACCGAGACCCAGTACTTC

clone size: medium-sized
D gene: NA
V gene: TRBV14
J gene: TRBJ2-1
CDR3 protein: CASSQGGRQFF
CDR3 DNA: TGTGCCAGCAGCCAAGGAGGGAGGCAGTTCTTC

clone size: many
D gene: NA
V gene: TRBV21-1
J gene: TRBJ2-7
CDR3 protein: CASSKATGFYEQYF
CDR3 DNA: TGTGCCAGCAGCAAAGCTACGGGATTCTACGAGCAGTACTTC

clone size: NA
D gene: NA
V gene: TRBV9
J gene: TRBJ2-1
CDR3 protein: CASSVTGSSYNEQFF
CDR3 DNA: TGTGCCAGCAGCGTCACAGGGTCCTCCTACAATGAGCAGTTCTTC

clone size: few
D gene: NA
V gene: TRBV20-1
J gene: TRBJ1-5
CDR3 protein: CSARDPGPGQPQHF
CDR3 DNA: TGCAGTGCTAGAGATCCCGGTCCTGGGCAGCCCCAGCATTTT

clone size: NA
D gene: TRBD1
V gene: TRBV19
J gene: TRBJ2-7
CDR3 protein: CASSISDFGQGNEQYF
CDR3 DNA: TGTGCCAGTAGTATATCTGATTTTGGACAGGGCAACGAGCAGTACTTC

clone size: NA
D gene: TRBD1
V gene: TRBV6-2/TRBV6-3
J gene: TRBJ2-5
CDR3 protein: CASNAGTGGSETQYF
CDR3 DNA: TGTGCCAGCAATGCCGGGACAGGCGGATCGGAGACCCAGTACTTC

clone size: NA
D gene: NA
V gene: TRBV5-4
J gene: TRBJ2-3
CDR3 protein: CASQGLGTDTQYF
CDR3 DNA: TGTGCCTCCCAGGGACTGGGCACAGATACGCAGTATTTT

clone size: NA
D gene: TRBD1
V gene: TRBV7-7
J gene: TRBJ2-1
CDR3 protein: CASSSNRGSYNEQFF
CDR3 DNA: TGTGCTAGCAGCTCTAACAGGGGCTCCTACAATGAGCAGTTCTTC

clone size: NA
D gene: NA
V gene: TRBV7-8
J gene: TRBJ2-2
CDR3 protein: CASSPTLNTGELFF
CDR3 DNA: TGTGCCAGCAGCCCCACCTTAAACACCGGGGAGCTGTTTTTT

clone size: NA
D gene: TRBD2
V gene: TRBV7-9
J gene: TRBJ2-3
CDR3 protein: CASSLYTSGHITDTQYF
CDR3 DNA: TGTGCCAGCAGCTTATACACTAGCGGGCATATCACAGATACGCAGTATTTT

clone size: NA
D gene: NA
V gene: TRBV18
J gene: TRBJ2-5
CDR3 protein: CASSPPLGETQYF
CDR3 DNA: TGTGCCAGCTCACCACCATTGGGGGAGACCCAGTACTTC

clone size: few
D gene: NA
V gene: TRBV6-5
J gene: TRBJ2-1
CDR3 protein: CASSKRSSSYNEQFF
CDR3 DNA: TGTGCCAGCAGCAAGAGGAGTAGCTCCTACAATGAGCAGTTCTTC